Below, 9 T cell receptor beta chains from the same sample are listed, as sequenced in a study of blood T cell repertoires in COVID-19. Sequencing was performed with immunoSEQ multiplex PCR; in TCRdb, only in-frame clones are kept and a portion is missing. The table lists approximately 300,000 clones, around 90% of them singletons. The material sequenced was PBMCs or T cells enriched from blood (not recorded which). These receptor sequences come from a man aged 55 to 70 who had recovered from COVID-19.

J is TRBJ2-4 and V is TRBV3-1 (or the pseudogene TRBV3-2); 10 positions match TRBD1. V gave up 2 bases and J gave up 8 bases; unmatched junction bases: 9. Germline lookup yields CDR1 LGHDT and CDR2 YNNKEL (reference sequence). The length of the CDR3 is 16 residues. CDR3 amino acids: CASSQRGQGTWDIQYF. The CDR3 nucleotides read TGTGCCAGCAGCCAACGGGGACAGGGGACATGGGACATTCAGTACTTC.

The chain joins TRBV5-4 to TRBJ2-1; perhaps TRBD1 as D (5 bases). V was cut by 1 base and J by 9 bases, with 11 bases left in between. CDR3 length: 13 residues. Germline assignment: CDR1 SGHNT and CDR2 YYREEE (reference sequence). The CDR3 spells CASSLQGVGEQFF. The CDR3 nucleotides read TGTGCCAGCAGCTTGCAGGGTGTAGGTGAGCAGTTCTTC. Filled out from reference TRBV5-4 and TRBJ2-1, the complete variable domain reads ETGVTQSPTHLIKTRGQQVTLRCSSQSGHNTVSWYQQALGQGPQFIFQYYREEENGRGNFPPRFSGLQFPNYSSELNVNALELDDSALYLCASSLQGVGEQFFGPGTRLTVL.

CDR3: CASSTWTGLSNQPQHF. The CDR3 DNA reads TGTGCCAGCAGCACATGGACAGGGCTGAGCAATCAGCCCCAGCATTTT. The chain employs TRBV7-9 and TRBJ1-5; 8 nucleotides line up with TRBD1. V shed 5 bases and J 1 base; nucleotides not matched to a gene: 7. The CDR3 consists of 16 residues. The germline V gene has CDR1 SEHNR and CDR2 FQNEAQ (reference sequence).

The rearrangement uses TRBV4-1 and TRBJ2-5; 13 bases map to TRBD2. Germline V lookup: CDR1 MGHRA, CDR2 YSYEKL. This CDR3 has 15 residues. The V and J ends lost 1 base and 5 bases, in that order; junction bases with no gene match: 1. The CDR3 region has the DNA TGCGCCAGCAGCCAAGGGACTAGCGGGAGTGAGACCCAGTACTTC. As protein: CASSQGTSGSETQYF.

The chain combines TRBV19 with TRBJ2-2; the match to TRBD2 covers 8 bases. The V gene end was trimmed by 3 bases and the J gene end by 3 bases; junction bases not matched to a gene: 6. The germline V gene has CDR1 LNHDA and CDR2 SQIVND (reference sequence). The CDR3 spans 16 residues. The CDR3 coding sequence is TGTGCCAGTAGTATCGGGGGGGCACCTTACACCGGGGAGCTGTTTTTT. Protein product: CASSIGGAPYTGELFF.

As DNA, the CDR3 is TGTGCCAGCAGTGAAGCGTTGGCGGGAGTGCCCCAGTACTTC. Protein: CASSEALAGVPQYF. The chain uses TRBV2 and TRBJ2-5; TRBD2 agrees at 7 bases. Germline CDR1 reads SNHLY; CDR2 reads FYNNEI. This CDR3 is built from 14 residues. The V and J ends lost 0 bases and 9 bases, in that order; junction bases with no gene match: 7.

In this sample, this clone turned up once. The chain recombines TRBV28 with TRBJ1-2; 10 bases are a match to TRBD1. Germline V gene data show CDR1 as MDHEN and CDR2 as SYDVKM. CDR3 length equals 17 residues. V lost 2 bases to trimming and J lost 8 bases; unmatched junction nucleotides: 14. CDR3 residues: CASSLVSWDRGFKGYTF. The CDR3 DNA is TGTGCCAGCAGTTTAGTTTCCTGGGACAGGGGATTTAAGGGCTACACCTTC.

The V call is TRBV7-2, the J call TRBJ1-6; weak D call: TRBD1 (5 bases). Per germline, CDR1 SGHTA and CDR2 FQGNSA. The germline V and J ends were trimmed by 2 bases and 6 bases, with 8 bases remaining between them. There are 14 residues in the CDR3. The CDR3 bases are TGTGCCAGCAGCTTACTCAGGGTTAATTCACCCCTCCACTTT. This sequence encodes CASSLLRVNSPLHF. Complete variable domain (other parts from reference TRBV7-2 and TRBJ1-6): GAGVSQSPSNKVTEKGKDVELRCDPISGHTALYWYRQSLGQGLEFLIYFQGNSAPDKSGLPSDRFSAERTGGSVSTLTIQRTQQEDSAVYLCASSLLRVNSPLHFGNGTRLTVT.

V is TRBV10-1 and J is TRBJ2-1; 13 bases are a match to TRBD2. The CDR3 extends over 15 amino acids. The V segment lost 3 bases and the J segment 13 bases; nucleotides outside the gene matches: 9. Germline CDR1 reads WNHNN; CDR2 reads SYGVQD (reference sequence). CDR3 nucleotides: TGCGCCAGCAGTGATATCGTACTAGCGGGAGGGCCCCAGTTCTTC. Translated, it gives CASSDIVLAGGPQFF.